The entry below describes one T cell receptor beta chain. The data stem from a study of blood T cell repertoires in COVID-19. Overall study: Donors in the United States, Italy and Spain gave samples during acute or convalescent COVID-19.

The data were produced by immunoSEQ multiplex PCR, yet TCRdb's version contains in-frame clones alone and is incomplete. The sample comprises tens of thousands of clones, roughly 91% of which are singletons, and around 1.5% rests with the top ten. The specimen sequenced was peripheral blood. The sequence was collected from a human donor in a cohort sampled during active COVID-19.

CDR3: CASSQDFGGVESYNEQFF. CDR3 DNA sequence: TGTGCCAGCAGCCAAGATTTCGGGGGGGTAGAATCATACAATGAGCAGTTCTTC. J is TRBJ2-1 and V is TRBV14; 8 bases map to TRBD2. The CDR3 totals 18 residues. Per the germline V gene, CDR1 is SGHDN and CDR2 is FVKESK. The V segment lost 0 bases and the J segment 4 bases; nucleotides outside the gene matches: 11.